The 20 T cell receptor beta chains below come from one sample, sequenced in a study of T-cell reconstitution after alpha-beta-depleted transplantation in children. Using unique molecular identifiers, the investigators prepared the TCRbeta library. TCRdb processed the PCR reads anew with MiXCR; each CDR3 protein has one entry. The data show approximately 350,000 distinct CDR3 sequences, with less than 15% seen just once and roughly 4.3% held by the top ten. Sequenced material: PBMCs, taken from the stem cell graft. Receptors were obtained from a human donor who donated a stem cell graft to a child with Fanconi anemia.

This clonotype was seen many times. The rearrangement links TRBV10-2 to TRBJ1-5; D may be TRBD1 (5 bases). The CDR3 spans 14 residues. V was shortened by 3 bases and J by 6 bases, with 12 bases between the two germline ends. The germline gives CDR1 WSHSY, CDR2 SAAADI. The CDR3 loop reads CASSDARVSQPQHF. As DNA, the CDR3 is TGCGCCAGCAGTGATGCCAGGGTATCTCAGCCCCAGCATTTT.

The table lists this clonotype with many counts. V usage is TRBV20-1 and J usage is TRBJ2-2; TRBD1 is a possible D gene (6 bases). Germline V gives CDR1 DFQATT, CDR2 SNEGSKA (reference sequence). V lost 4 bases, J lost 6 bases, and 15 bases lay in between. The CDR3 contains 14 residues. In nucleotides, the CDR3 is TGCAGTGCTAAGGGTCAGGGGAGTGCCGGGGAGCTGTTTTTT. This codes for CSAKGQGSAGELFF.

The chain links TRBV5-5 to TRBJ1-1; no definite D call. The CDR3 is made up of 13 amino acids. Trimming removed 1 base at V and 5 bases at J, with 9 bases between. Germline CDR1 is SGHKS and CDR2 is YYEKEE (reference sequence). CDR3 protein: CASSLISETEAFF. CDR3 bases: TGTGCCAGCAGCTTGATTTCGGAGACTGAAGCTTTCTTT.

This clonotype was seen only a few times. J is TRBJ1-5 and V is TRBV19, with 11 bases that match TRBD1. Germline V gene lookup returns CDR1 LNHDA and CDR2 SQIVND (reference sequence). This CDR3 has 15 residues. V dropped 11 bases and J dropped 4; count of bases not matched to a gene: 10. CDR3 sequence reads: CASLDRGQGNQPQHF. The DNA of the CDR3 is TGTGCCTCCTTGGACAGGGGGCAGGGGAATCAGCCCCAGCATTTT.

This clonotype was counted between two and nine times. V is TRBV12-3 or TRBV12-4 and J is TRBJ2-1, with TRBD1 as a possible D gene (7 bases). This CDR3 comprises 18 residues. Trimming removed 6 bases from V and 6 bases from J, with 27 bases in between. CDR3 coding DNA: TGTGCCAGCAGCCTCAGGGGGGTCGAGGGAGTCCCCTCCAATGAGCAGTTCTTC. Translated: CASSLRGVEGVPSNEQFF.

The J gene is TRBJ2-7, the V gene TRBV4-1; D remains ambiguous. Trimming stripped 0 bases from V and 6 bases from J, with 12 bases between. Germline CDR1 and CDR2: MGHRA and YSYEKL. CDR3 length equals 14 residues. As DNA, the CDR3 is TGCGCCAGCAGCCAAGATGGAACATTCGGCGAGCAGTACTTC. It translates to CASSQDGTFGEQYF.

This clonotype turned up a few times. This sequence joins TRBV5-5 and TRBJ2-1, with 11 bases matching TRBD2. Germline V lookup: CDR1 SGHKS, CDR2 YYEKEE (reference sequence). The CDR3 sequence is 16 residues long. Unmatched junction bases numbered 7, after V lost 5 bases and J lost 3 bases. CDR3 DNA sequence: TGTGCCAGCAGTTCGCTAGCGGGGGGCGTCTACAATGAGCAGTTCTTC. It encodes CASSSLAGGVYNEQFF.

This clonotype was detected many times. The chain recombines TRBV18 with TRBJ2-1; TRBD2 matches at 7 bases. The junction had 9 bases not matched to a gene; V was cut back by 3 bases and J by 7 bases. The CDR3 extends over 15 amino acids. Germline CDR1 is KGHSH and CDR2 is LQKENI. CDR3 sequence: CASSPLADPRNEQFF. The DNA of the CDR3 is TGTGCCAGCTCACCCCTAGCGGACCCAAGGAATGAGCAGTTCTTC. The whole variable domain, remainder taken from reference TRBV18 and TRBJ2-1, is NAGVMQNPRHLVRRRGQEARLRCSPMKGHSHVYWYRQLPEEGLKFMVYLQKENIIDESGMPKERFSAEFPKEGPSILRIQQVVRGDSAAYFCASSPLADPRNEQFFGPGTRLTVL.

This clonotype was counted only a few times. The V gene is TRBV29-1, the J gene TRBJ2-3; either TRBD1 or TRBD2 may supply D (5 bases each). Germline CDR1 SQVTM, CDR2 ANQGSEA. V dropped 3 bases and J dropped 1 base, with 11 bases sitting between them. The CDR3 is made up of 14 amino acids. The CDR3 here is CSVDRGPRTDTQYF. CDR3 DNA sequence: TGCAGCGTTGATAGGGGACCTCGCACAGATACGCAGTATTTT.

The table lists this clonotype with many counts. This chain connects TRBV10-3 to TRBJ2-1; D perhaps matches TRBD2 (6 bases). The germline V gene encodes CDR1 ENHRY and CDR2 SYGVKD. V lost 7 bases, J lost 7 bases, and 11 bases lay in between. This CDR3 is 12 amino acids long. In nucleotides, the CDR3 is TGTGCCATCACGGGGGAAGGAAATGAGCAGTTCTTC. Its protein is CAITGEGNEQFF.

V is TRBV12-3 or TRBV12-4 and J is TRBJ2-2; the match to TRBD2 covers 8 bases. The CDR3 is 18 residues long. The V gene end was trimmed by 11 bases and the J gene end by 5 bases; junction bases not matched to a gene: 22. The CDR3 region is CALSLSSGGLRWTGELFF. In DNA, the CDR3 is TGTGCCCTCAGTTTAAGCAGCGGGGGCCTTCGGTGGACCGGGGAGCTGTTTTTT.

V gene TRBV7-2 combines with J gene TRBJ2-1; a weak D match, TRBD2 (6 bases). V was trimmed by 3 bases and J by 5 bases, leaving 11 bases between them. Germline values: CDR1 SGHTA, CDR2 FQGNSA. CDR3 length: 14 residues. The CDR3 is CASSFGGLNNEQFF. CDR3 bases: TGTGCCAGCAGCTTTGGGGGGTTGAACAATGAGCAGTTCTTC.

V is TRBV20-1 and J is TRBJ1-2; 11 bases align to TRBD1. There are 13 residues in the CDR3. Trimming cost V 7 bases and J 6 bases; bases outside gene matches: 7. CDR1 and CDR2 from the germline V gene are DFQATT and SNEGSKA (reference sequence). The CDR3 DNA is TGCAGTGTAACCGGGACAGGGGGGGATGGCTACACCTTC. Amino acid sequence: CSVTGTGGDGYTF.

This clonotype was observed a few times. The chain is built from TRBV5-1 and TRBJ2-7; 7 bases align to TRBD1. After removal of 4 bases from V and 7 bases from J, the junction contained 11 bases not matched to a gene. Germline V CDR1 and CDR2: SGHRS, YFSETQ. The CDR3 has 14 residues. As DNA, the CDR3 is TGCGCCAGCAGCCCCGGACAGGACCATCAGGAGCAGTACTTC. Translated: CASSPGQDHQEQYF.

This clonotype has ten or more counts. CDR3 amino acids: CASSWDSNNSPLHF. The CDR3 DNA is TGTGCCAGCAGCTGGGACAGTAATAATTCACCCCTCCACTTT. The chain uses TRBV5-6 and TRBJ1-6; 7 nucleotides agree with TRBD1. The ends lost 3 bases at V and 5 bases at J; junction bases unmatched: 2. CDR3 size: 14 residues. Germline V gives CDR1 SGHDT, CDR2 YYEEEE.

The chain uses TRBV12-3 or TRBV12-4 and TRBJ2-1; D possibly corresponds to TRBD2 (5 bases). The CDR3 contains 14 residues. Trimming cost V 3 bases and J 5 bases, with 11 bases left between them. The CDR3 is CASSLILANNEQFF. CDR3 nucleotides: TGTGCCAGCAGTTTGATTCTAGCTAACAATGAGCAGTTCTTC.

This clonotype was counted between two and nine times. The rearrangement links TRBV2 to TRBJ2-2; D remains ambiguous. Germline CDR1 is SNHLY and CDR2 is FYNNEI. This CDR3 contains 12 residues. V shed 7 bases and J shed 4 bases, with 7 bases lying between them. Written as DNA, the CDR3 is TGTGCCAGCACCCGGGTCACCGGGGAGCTGTTTTTT. It encodes CASTRVTGELFF.

This clonotype turned up a few times. This chain joins TRBV7-9 and TRBJ1-6; D gene ambiguous. The V gene lost 1 base and the J gene lost 7 bases, with 11 bases spanning the gap. Looked up from germline, CDR1 is SEHNR and CDR2 is FQNEAQ (reference sequence). The CDR3 extends over 15 amino acids. This CDR3 is CASSLGEGRNSPLHF. CDR3 nucleotides: TGTGCCAGCAGCTTAGGAGAGGGCCGGAATTCACCCCTCCACTTT.

This clonotype was recorded at least ten times. V usage is TRBV28 and J usage is TRBJ2-2; possibly TRBD2 for D (5 bases). This CDR3 comprises 12 residues. Trimming took off 6 bases at V and 9 bases at J, with 11 bases between the two ends. Per the germline V gene, CDR1 is MDHEN and CDR2 is SYDVKM. DNA of the CDR3: TGTGCCAGCAGCTCCCCCGGGAGGGAGCTGTTTTTT. This codes for CASSSPGRELFF.

In its sample, this clonotype was seen many times. The J gene is TRBJ2-7, the V gene TRBV28; TRBD1 matches 11 bases. The germline V gene encodes CDR1 MDHEN and CDR2 SYDVKM. V was pared by 6 bases and J by 6 bases, with 4 bases of the junction left unmatched. This CDR3 has 13 amino acids. This CDR3 reads CASRDRGHGEQYV. In nucleotides, the CDR3 is TGTGCCAGCAGGGACAGGGGGCATGGCGAGCAGTACGTC.